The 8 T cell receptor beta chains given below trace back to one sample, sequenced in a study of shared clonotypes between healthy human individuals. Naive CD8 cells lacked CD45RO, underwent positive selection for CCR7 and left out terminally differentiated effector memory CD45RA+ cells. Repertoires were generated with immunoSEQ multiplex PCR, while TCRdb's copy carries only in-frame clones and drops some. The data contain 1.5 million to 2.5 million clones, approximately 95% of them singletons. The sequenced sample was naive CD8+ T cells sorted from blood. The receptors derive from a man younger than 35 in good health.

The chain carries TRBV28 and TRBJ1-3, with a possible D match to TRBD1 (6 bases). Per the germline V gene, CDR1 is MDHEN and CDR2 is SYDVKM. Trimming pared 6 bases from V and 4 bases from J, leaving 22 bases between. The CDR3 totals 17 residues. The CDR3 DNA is TGTGCCAGCAGCCCTACCCCTCCGGGGGCCGCGGGAAACACCATATATTTT. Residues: CASSPTPPGAAGNTIYF.

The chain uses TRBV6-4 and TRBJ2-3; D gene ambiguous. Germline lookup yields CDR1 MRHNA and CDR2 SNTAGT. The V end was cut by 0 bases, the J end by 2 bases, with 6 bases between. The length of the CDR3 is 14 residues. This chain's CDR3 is CASSDSLFTDTQYF. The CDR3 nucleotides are TGTGCCAGCAGTGACTCCCTCTTCACAGATACGCAGTATTTT.

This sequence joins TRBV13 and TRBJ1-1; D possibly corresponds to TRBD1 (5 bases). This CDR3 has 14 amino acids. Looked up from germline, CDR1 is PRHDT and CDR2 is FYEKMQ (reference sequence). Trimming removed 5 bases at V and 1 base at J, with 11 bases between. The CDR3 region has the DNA TGTGCCAGCAGCCAGCTAACAGGGAACACTGAAGCTTTCTTT. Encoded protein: CASSQLTGNTEAFF.

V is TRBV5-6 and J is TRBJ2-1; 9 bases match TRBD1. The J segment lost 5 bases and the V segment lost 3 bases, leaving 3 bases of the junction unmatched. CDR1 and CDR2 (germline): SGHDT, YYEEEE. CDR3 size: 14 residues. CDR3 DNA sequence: TGTGCCAGCAGCTGGGACAGGGCTAACAATGAGCAGTTCTTC. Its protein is CASSWDRANNEQFF.

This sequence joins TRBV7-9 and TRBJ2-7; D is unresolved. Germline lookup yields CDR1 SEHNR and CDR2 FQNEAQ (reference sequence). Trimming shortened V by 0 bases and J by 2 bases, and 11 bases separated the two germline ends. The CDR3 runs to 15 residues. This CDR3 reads CASSLADPIPYEQYF. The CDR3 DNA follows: TGTGCCAGCAGCTTAGCGGACCCCATACCCTACGAGCAGTACTTC. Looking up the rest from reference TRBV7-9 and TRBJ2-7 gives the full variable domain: DTGVSQNPRHKITKRGQNVTFRCDPISEHNRLYWYRQTLGQGPEFLTYFQNEAQLEKSRLLSDRFSAERPKGSFSTLEIQRTEQGDSAMYLCASSLADPIPYEQYFGPGTRLTVT.

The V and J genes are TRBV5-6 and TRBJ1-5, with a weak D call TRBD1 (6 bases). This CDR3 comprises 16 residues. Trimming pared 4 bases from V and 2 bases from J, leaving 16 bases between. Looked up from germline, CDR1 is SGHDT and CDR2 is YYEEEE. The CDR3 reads CASSESQGWRNQPQHF. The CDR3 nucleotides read TGTGCCAGCAGCGAGTCACAGGGCTGGCGCAATCAGCCCCAGCATTTT.

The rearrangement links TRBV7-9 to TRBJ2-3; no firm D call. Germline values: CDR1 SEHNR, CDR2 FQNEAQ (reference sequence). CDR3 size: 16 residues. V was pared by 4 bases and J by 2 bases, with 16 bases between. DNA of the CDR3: TGTGCCAGCAGCTCCCTAGGGCAGGAAAACACAGATACGCAGTATTTT. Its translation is CASSSLGQENTDTQYF.

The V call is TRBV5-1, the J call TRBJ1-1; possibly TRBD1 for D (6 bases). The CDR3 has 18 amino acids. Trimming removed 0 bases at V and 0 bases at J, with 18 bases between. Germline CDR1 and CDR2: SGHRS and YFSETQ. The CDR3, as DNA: TGCGCCAGCAGCTTGGCCGGACAGAATCCTATAATGAACACTGAAGCTTTCTTT. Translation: CASSLAGQNPIMNTEAFF.